The 23 T cell receptor beta chains reported below all come from one sample, sequenced in a study of CD8+CD57+ T cells in acquired aplastic anemia. CDR3 and TCR beta VDJ profiling relied on a genomic DNA template. TCRdb reprocessed the reads with MiXCR, giving one entry per CDR3 protein. The data hold fewer than 200,000 distinct CDR3 sequences, with nearly 50% observed a single time. Previously, flow cytometry had revealed CD8+CD57+ cell expansion in the patients chosen for sequencing. Input material: sorted CD4+, CD8+, or CD8+CD57+ T cells (not recorded which) from PBMCs. Receptors were obtained from a human donor with aplastic anemia.

The V call is TRBV19, the J call TRBJ2-3, with 8 bases identical to TRBD1. This CDR3 contains 14 residues. V was clipped by 6 bases and J by 4 bases; unmatched bases: 6. Germline CDR1 LNHDA, CDR2 SQIVND (reference sequence). The CDR3, as DNA: TGTGCCAGTAGGACAGGGGTCGAGGCAGATACGCAGTATTTT. Translation: CASRTGVEADTQYF.

Only a few counts were recorded for this clonotype. The rearrangement links TRBV9 to TRBJ2-1, with D hard to call. The CDR3 covers 12 residues. Germline V gene lookup returns CDR1 SGDLS and CDR2 YYNGEE. V was clipped by 0 bases and J by 5 bases, with 3 bases between them. CDR3 sequence reads: CASSVEDNEQFF. The CDR3 nucleotides read TGTGCCAGCAGCGTAGAAGACAATGAGCAGTTCTTC.

V is TRBV7-3 and J is TRBJ2-5; the D gene is possibly TRBD2 (7 bases). V was pared by 4 bases and J by 4 bases, with 16 bases between. This CDR3 comprises 15 residues. Germline V CDR1 and CDR2: SGHTA, FQGTGA. The CDR3 here is CASSSRGRAGETQYF. The DNA of the CDR3 is TGTGCCAGCAGCTCGCGGGGGCGGGCGGGAGAGACCCAGTACTTC.

The gene calls are TRBV29-1 and TRBJ1-1; TRBD1 matches at 8 bases. The germline V gene has CDR1 SQVTM and CDR2 ANQGSEA. There are 14 residues in the CDR3. The junction had 10 bases not matched to a gene; V was cut back by 4 bases and J by 6 bases. CDR3 nucleotides: TGCAGCGTTGTCCACGGACAGGGTCGGGCTGAAGCTTTCTTT. It codes for CSVVHGQGRAEAFF.

This clonotype came up many times. The V gene is TRBV7-9, the J gene TRBJ1-4, with 7 bases identical to TRBD1. The CDR3 length is 15 residues. Germline V lookup: CDR1 SEHNR, CDR2 FQNEAQ (reference sequence). The trim removed 5 bases at V and 9 bases at J, leaving 12 bases unmatched. The chain's CDR3 is CASSTKGQSEKKLFF. CDR3 DNA: TGTGCCAGCAGCACCAAGGGACAGTCTGAGAAAAAACTGTTTTTT.

This clonotype has a count of ten or more. The chain combines TRBV6-1 with TRBJ1-1; tentative D call: TRBD1 (5 bases). V was cut by 10 bases and J by 7 bases, with 16 bases left in between. Germline V gives CDR1 MNHNS, CDR2 SASEGT. The CDR3 is 12 amino acids. The CDR3 loop reads CATKRGDGEAFF. CDR3 DNA: TGTGCCACCAAAAGGGGCGACGGTGAAGCTTTCTTT.

The chain couples TRBV19 to TRBJ1-2; no clear D gene. The CDR3 is made up of 15 amino acids. The germline V gene has CDR1 LNHDA and CDR2 SQIVND (reference sequence). V shed 4 bases and J shed 4 bases, with 16 bases lying between them. The CDR3, as DNA: TGTGCCAGTAGTACCCCACTTGCGGTTGGCTATGGCTACACCTTC. Translated: CASSTPLAVGYGYTF.

CDR3 amino acids: CAINGGTGPTDTQYF. CDR3 DNA: TGTGCCATCAATGGAGGGACAGGACCCACAGATACGCAGTATTTT. The V and J genes are TRBV10-3 and TRBJ2-3; 8 positions match TRBD1. This CDR3 contains 15 residues. Germline CDR1 is ENHRY and CDR2 is SYGVKD. Trimming took 7 bases from V and 2 from J; bases not matched to a gene: 8.

This chain uses TRBV5-6 with TRBJ2-1, with TRBD2 as a possible D gene (6 bases). The germline gives CDR1 SGHDT, CDR2 YYEEEE. The CDR3 spans 16 residues. Trimming shortened V by 2 bases and J by 2 bases, and 14 bases separated the two germline ends. The CDR3 nucleotides read TGTGCCAGCAGCTTAATTTTTCCTAGCGCCTACAATGAGCAGTTCTTC. Translating it yields CASSLIFPSAYNEQFF.

The chain is built from TRBV15 and TRBJ1-2; tentatively, D is TRBD1 (6 bases). Germline CDR1 LNHNV, CDR2 YYDKDF (reference sequence). The CDR3 length is 13 residues. The V gene lost 3 bases and the J gene lost 3 bases, with 8 bases spanning the gap. The DNA for the CDR3 is TGTGCCACCAGCAGGCGACAGGACTATGGCTACACCTTC. Its translation is CATSRRQDYGYTF.

This clonotype has at least ten counts. This sequence joins TRBV5-1 and TRBJ1-6; 8 nucleotides match TRBD1. The CDR3 is made up of 14 amino acids. The V gene's germline CDR1 is SGHRS and CDR2 YFSETQ. V shed 4 bases and J 7 bases; nucleotides not matched to a gene: 4. CDR3 in amino acids: CASSNGQGNSPLHF. The DNA of the CDR3 is TGCGCCAGCAGCAATGGACAGGGAAATTCACCCCTCCACTTT.

In this sample, this clonotype turned up many times. The chain couples TRBV6-2 or TRBV6-3 to TRBJ1-2; 7 bases fit TRBD1. CDR3 length equals 16 residues. CDR1 is MNHEY and CDR2 is SVGEGT in the germline V gene. V shed 2 bases and J 2 bases; nucleotides not matched to a gene: 8. CDR3 loop: CASSYATTGLNYGYTF. DNA for the CDR3: TGTGCCAGCAGTTACGCGACGACAGGGCTAAACTATGGCTACACCTTC.

To note about this clonotype: A much more abundant neighbour one base away suggests this may be a read error. This chain connects TRBV10-3 to TRBJ2-7, with 9 bases aligning to TRBD1. CDR3 length: 16 amino acids. Germline values: CDR1 ENHRY, CDR2 SYGVKD. DNA of the CDR3: TGTGCCAGCAGTGGAATGGGACAGGGCTACACCTACGAGCAGCACTTC. It is translated as CASSGMGQGYTYEQHF.

This clonotype was counted ten times or more. The chain couples TRBV18 to TRBJ2-7, with D perhaps TRBD2 (6 bases). CDR3 length: 14 amino acids. The germline CDR1 and CDR2 sequences are KGHSH and LQKENI. The V gene lost 4 bases and the J gene lost 6 bases, with 16 bases spanning the gap. CDR3 bases: TGTGCCAGCTCACGACGCGGGGCGAACTTCGAGCAGTACTTC. Amino acid sequence: CASSRRGANFEQYF.

This clonotype occurred many times. The chain joins TRBV5-1 to TRBJ2-1; tentative D call: TRBD1 (5 bases). The CDR3 has 15 amino acids. Germline V gene lookup returns CDR1 SGHRS and CDR2 YFSETQ. Trimming stripped 4 bases from V and 0 bases from J, with 11 bases between. The CDR3 loop is CASSTTASSYNEQFF. As DNA, the CDR3 is TGCGCCAGCAGCACGACAGCAAGCTCCTACAATGAGCAGTTCTTC.

CDR3 bases: TGTGCCAGCAGGTCAGACAGGGACGAGCAGTACTTC. It specifies CASRSDRDEQYF. This chain links TRBV9 with TRBJ2-7, with TRBD1 matching 7 bases. V was clipped by 5 bases and J by 5 bases; unmatched bases: 4. This CDR3 is built from 12 residues. The germline gives CDR1 SGDLS, CDR2 YYNGEE.

This clonotype was found once. The chain couples TRBV5-6 to TRBJ2-6, with unresolved D. V was shortened by 3 bases and J by 16 bases, with 5 bases between the two germline ends. Germline values: CDR1 SGHDT, CDR2 YYEEEE. The CDR3 extends over 9 amino acids. CDR3 protein: CASSSGLTF. In DNA, the CDR3 is TGTGCCAGCAGCTCAGGACTGACTTTC. The entire variable domain, with the rest obtained from reference TRBV5-6 and TRBJ2-6, is as follows: DAGVTQSPTHLIKTRGQQVTLRCSPKSGHDTVSWYQQALGQGPQFIFQYYEEEERQRGNFPDRFSGHQFPNYSSELNVNALLLGDSALYLCASSSGLTFGAGSRLTVL.

This clonotype was recorded at least ten times. This rearrangement joins TRBV7-9 to TRBJ2-3; TRBD1 aligns across 9 bases. This CDR3 spans 14 amino acids. V dropped 9 bases and J dropped 3; count of bases not matched to a gene: 7. Germline V gives CDR1 SEHNR, CDR2 FQNEAQ (reference sequence). As DNA, the CDR3 is TGTGCCAGTAACCGACAGGGGGGGACAGATACGCAGTATTTT. Its protein product is CASNRQGGTDTQYF.

J is TRBJ2-1 and V is TRBV10-1; 10 bases align to TRBD2. CDR1 is WNHNN and CDR2 is SYGVQD in the germline V gene (reference sequence). This CDR3 region has 14 residues. The J segment lost 7 bases and the V segment lost 10 bases, leaving 10 bases of the junction unmatched. The CDR3 reads CATSDGLADNEQFF. The DNA of the CDR3 is TGCGCCACCAGCGACGGACTAGCGGATAATGAGCAGTTCTTC.

This rearrangement joins TRBV20-1 to TRBJ1-2, with D uncertain. The V and J ends lost 0 bases and 8 bases respectively, with 10 bases between them. In germline, CDR1 is DFQATT, CDR2 SNEGSKA (reference sequence). The CDR3 covers 12 residues. The CDR3 bases are TGCAGTGCTAGAGATCCCGGGTACGGCTACACCTTC. Translating gives CSARDPGYGYTF.

Concerning this clonotype: Compared with germline, one end of the junction differs, possibly owing to a read error. The rearrangement joins TRBV10-3 to TRBJ2-1; 8 bases align to TRBD2. Per germline, CDR1 ENHRY and CDR2 SYGVKD. The CDR3 runs 15 residues. CDR3 coding DNA: TGTGCCAGCAGTTACCTCGAGAGCGGGAGAAATGAGCAGTTCTTC. This encodes CASSYLESGRNEQFF.

This rearrangement joins TRBV9 to TRBJ2-7; the D gene is possibly TRBD2 (6 bases). This CDR3 spans 14 amino acids. Trimming removed 0 bases at V and 1 base at J, with 8 bases between. From germline, CDR1 is SGDLS and CDR2 YYNGEE. As DNA, the CDR3 is TGTGCCAGCAGCGTAGGGGCGGGATCCTACGAGCAGTACTTC. Its translation: CASSVGAGSYEQYF. The full variable domain, in which reference TRBV9 and TRBJ2-7 provide the parts outside the CDR3, is DSGVTQTPKHLITATGQRVTLRCSPRSGDLSVYWYQQSLDQGLQFLIQYYNGEERAKGNILERFSAQQFPDLHSELNLSSLELGDSALYFCASSVGAGSYEQYFGPGTRLTVT.

This clonotype was counted many times. This chain uses TRBV10-3 with TRBJ1-6; D gene uncertain. Germline values: CDR1 ENHRY, CDR2 SYGVKD. This CDR3 is 15 amino acids long. Trimming stripped 11 bases from V and 10 bases from J, with 24 bases between. CDR3 sequence (DNA): TGTGCCTCAAGCCATGGGTCCGGGCTTTTATCACCCCTCCACTTT. Protein product: CASSHGSGLLSPLHF.